These 17 T cell receptor beta chains came from one sample sequenced in a study of cytotoxic CD8 clonotypes in ibrutinib-treated CLL. Libraries were prepared by immunoSEQ multiplex PCR; TCRdb keeps only in-frame clonotypes and omits some of them. The data contain some 80,000 clones, 75% to 85% of them seen just once; the ten biggest clones take up roughly 5%. The source was PBMCs, collected after 12 months of ibrutinib treatment. The source of these receptors is a human donor with chronic lymphocytic leukemia.

The chain employs TRBV27 and TRBJ2-1, with D possibly called TRBD1 or TRBD2 (6 bases each). There are 16 residues in the CDR3. Germline V gives CDR1 MNHEY, CDR2 SMNVEV (reference sequence). V was trimmed by 5 bases and J by 0 bases, leaving 14 bases between them. CDR3 nucleotide sequence: TGTGCCAGCAGTCCCCCGGGGGCGCCCTCCTACAATGAGCAGTTCTTC. Its protein is CASSPPGAPSYNEQFF.

The V and J genes are TRBV30 and TRBJ2-3; TRBD2 aligns across 8 bases. CDR3 length equals 16 residues. CDR1 GTSNPN and CDR2 SVGIG come from the germline V gene (reference sequence). After removal of 0 bases from V and 2 bases from J, the junction contained 7 bases not matched to a gene. CDR3 coding DNA: TGTGCCTGGAGTGTAGGGGCGGGGGGAGCCACAGATACGCAGTATTTT. It codes for CAWSVGAGGATDTQYF.

The chain combines TRBV18 with TRBJ2-6, with 8 bases matching TRBD1. V shed 3 bases, J shed 12 bases, and the junction held 7 bases outside the gene matches. From germline, CDR1 is KGHSH and CDR2 LQKENI. This CDR3 is built from 14 residues. The CDR3 protein is CASSPRGPPTVLTF. The CDR3 region has the DNA TGTGCCAGCTCACCCAGGGGGCCCCCGACCGTCCTGACTTTC. The entire variable domain, with the rest obtained from reference TRBV18 and TRBJ2-6, is as follows: NAGVMQNPRHLVRRRGQEARLRCSPMKGHSHVYWYRQLPEEGLKFMVYLQKENIIDESGMPKERFSAEFPKEGPSILRIQQVVRGDSAAYFCASSPRGPPTVLTFGAGSRLTVL.

This clone is a singleton in its sample. The rearrangement joins TRBV7-6 to TRBJ1-2; a possible D gene is TRBD1 (5 bases). V was shortened by 3 bases and J by 6 bases, with 14 bases between the two germline ends. Germline-derived CDR1 and CDR2 are SGHVS and FNYEAQ. The CDR3 totals 14 residues. The CDR3: CASSFPAQGHGYTF. CDR3 nucleotides: TGTGCCAGCAGCTTCCCCGCCCAGGGTCATGGCTACACCTTC.

CDR3 nucleotide sequence: TGTGCCGCCGGGGGGTCCGCCTACGAGCAGTACTTC. Residues: CAAGGSAYEQYF. J is TRBJ2-7 and V is TRBV28; 7 bases match TRBD2. The CDR3 runs 12 residues. V lost 11 bases, J lost 2 bases, and 6 bases stayed unmatched. CDR1 and CDR2 from the germline V gene are MDHEN and SYDVKM. Supplemented by reference TRBV28 and TRBJ2-7, the full variable domain reads DVKVTQSSRYLVKRTGEKVFLECVQDMDHENMFWYRQDPGLGLRLIYFSYDVKMKEKGDIPEGYSVSREKKERFSLILESASTNQTSMYLCAAGGSAYEQYFGPGTRLTVT.

CDR3 protein: CASSSRQGTEAFF. In DNA, the CDR3 is TGTGCCAGCAGCTCCCGACAGGGAACTGAAGCTTTCTTT. This rearrangement joins TRBV7-2 to TRBJ1-1, with 7 bases identical to TRBD1. V lost 4 bases to trimming and J lost 5 bases; unmatched junction nucleotides: 4. This CDR3 spans 13 amino acids. Germline V lookup: CDR1 SGHTA, CDR2 FQGNSA.

Here the CDR3 reads CASSQASGPLDHSNQPQHF. In DNA form, the CDR3 reads TGTGCCAGCAGCCAGGCCTCCGGGCCTCTCGATCATAGCAATCAGCCCCAGCATTTT. The rearrangement joins TRBV4-2 to TRBJ1-5; D not resolved. Trimming pared 3 bases from V and 0 bases from J, leaving 21 bases between. This CDR3 is 19 amino acids long. The germline gives CDR1 LGHNA, CDR2 YNFKEQ.

The chain employs TRBV7-2 and TRBJ1-1; 9 bases match TRBD1. The CDR3 is 15 amino acids. V gave up 5 bases and J gave up 3 bases; unmatched junction bases: 7. Germline V CDR1 and CDR2: SGHTA, FQGNSA. CDR3 DNA: TGTGCCAGCAGCCCGACACGGACAGGGGACACTGAAGCTTTCTTT. This translates into CASSPTRTGDTEAFF. The variable domain in full, completed from reference TRBV7-2 and TRBJ1-1, reads GAGVSQSPSNKVTEKGKDVELRCDPISGHTALYWYRQSLGQGLEFLIYFQGNSAPDKSGLPSDRFSAERTGGSVSTLTIQRTQQEDSAVYLCASSPTRTGDTEAFFGQGTRLTVV.

V is TRBV6-6 and J is TRBJ2-5, with D maybe TRBD2 (5 bases). V shed 2 bases and J shed 3 bases, with 7 bases lying between them. The germline gives CDR1 MNHNY, CDR2 SVGAGI (reference sequence). The CDR3 covers 13 residues. The CDR3 DNA is TGTGCCAGCAGTTACCGGGGAAAAGAGACCCAGTACTTC. Protein: CASSYRGKETQYF.

This rearrangement joins TRBV5-6 to TRBJ1-2; TRBD1 matches at 7 bases. The V segment lost 4 bases and the J segment 7 bases; nucleotides outside the gene matches: 10. Per germline, CDR1 SGHDT and CDR2 YYEEEE. CDR3 length: 14 amino acids. CDR3 coding DNA: TGTGCCAGCAGCCCGCCGGGACAGATCCTTGGCTACACCTTC. The encoded protein is CASSPPGQILGYTF.

The CDR3: CASSLGGNLNTGELFF. The CDR3 DNA reads TGCGCCAGCAGCTTGGGTGGGAACCTAAACACCGGGGAGCTGTTTTTT. The V gene is TRBV5-1, the J gene TRBJ2-2, with unresolved D. This CDR3 has 16 amino acids. Germline-derived CDR1 and CDR2 are SGHRS and YFSETQ. The V end was cut by 0 bases, the J end by 2 bases, with 11 bases between.

The chain uses TRBV11-2 and TRBJ2-1; the D is unclear. This CDR3 has 15 amino acids. The germline CDR1 and CDR2 sequences are SGHAT and FQNNGV. V was cut by 0 bases and J by 9 bases, with 15 bases left in between. The CDR3 nucleotides are TGTGCCAGCAGCTTAGAGCTCCGGCTTGGCGGTGAGCAGTTCTTC. It is translated as CASSLELRLGGEQFF.

CDR3 nucleotides: TGCGCCAGCAGCTCCCCCGCCATCGATACGCAGTATTTT. It encodes CASSSPAIDTQYF. J is TRBJ2-3 and V is TRBV5-1, with unresolved D. This CDR3 is 13 amino acids long. Germline V gene lookup returns CDR1 SGHRS and CDR2 YFSETQ. Trimming pared 3 bases from V and 6 bases from J, leaving 11 bases between.

The CDR3 region is CASSFRNYGYTF. The CDR3 DNA follows: TGTGCCAGCAGTTTCCGCAACTATGGCTACACCTTC. This chain connects TRBV28 to TRBJ1-2; D gene uncertain. V lost 3 bases and J 2 bases, leaving 4 bases between the germline ends. In germline, CDR1 is MDHEN, CDR2 SYDVKM. The CDR3 contains 12 residues.

The genes are TRBV2 and TRBJ2-1; 9 bases are a match to TRBD2. The CDR3 is 16 amino acids. V was pared by 4 bases and J by 5 bases, with 9 bases of the junction left unmatched. The germline V gene encodes CDR1 SNHLY and CDR2 FYNNEI. The CDR3 loop is CASSGGLAGLHNEQFF. CDR3 in DNA: TGTGCCAGCAGTGGGGGCCTAGCGGGACTCCACAATGAGCAGTTCTTC.

The rearrangement uses TRBV7-2 and TRBJ2-7, with a weak D call TRBD1 (6 bases). V lost 2 bases, J lost 2 bases, and 13 bases lay in between. Germline CDR1 SGHTA, CDR2 FQGNSA. CDR3 length: 15 amino acids. The CDR3 nucleotides are TGTGCCAGCAGCTTATCGTGGGGGACAACCTACGAGCAGTACTTC. Translated: CASSLSWGTTYEQYF.

The chain uses TRBV6-6 and TRBJ2-5; the D gene is possibly TRBD2 (6 bases). Between the trimmed V and J ends, which lost 5 bases and 5 bases, there was a span of 12 bases. Looked up from germline, CDR1 is MNHNY and CDR2 is SVGAGI (reference sequence). The CDR3 length is 13 residues. The CDR3 region has the DNA TGTGCCAGCAGTCCCGGGACTCCGGAGACCCAGTACTTC. It yields the protein CASSPGTPETQYF.